This is a list of T cell receptor beta chains from one sample in a study of blood T cell repertoires in COVID-19. The repertoire was sequenced with immunoSEQ multiplex PCR; TCRdb's copy has only in-frame clones and lacks some. The sample yields about 410,000 clones, around nine tenths seen once. Source material: PBMCs or T cells enriched from blood (not recorded which). The receptors come from a woman aged 25 to 39 who had recovered from COVID-19. Each CDR3 is given with its conserved first and last residue. Each record gives: clone size, V gene, J gene, D gene, CDR3 protein, CDR3 DNA. D genes are given only for firm matches. Clone size is shown for a subset of rows, as once, few, many or a class of expanded clone.

>few|TRBV27|TRBJ2-7|TRBD1
CASSRRDRVHEQYF
TGTGCCAGCAGTCGTCGGGACAGGGTACACGAGCAGTACTTC
>NA|TRBV19|TRBJ2-2|TRBD1
CASSKGQGAANTGELFF
TGTGCCAGTAGTAAGGGACAGGGGGCAGCGAACACCGGGGAGCTGTTTTTT
>once|TRBV19|TRBJ2-1|NA
CASSKGEFAPSSYNEQFF
TGTGCCAGTAGTAAAGGGGAATTTGCCCCGAGCTCCTACAATGAGCAGTTCTTC
>NA|TRBV5-1|TRBJ2-7|TRBD2
CASSFHGGSAYEQYF
TGCGCCAGCAGCTTTCACGGGGGGAGCGCGTACGAGCAGTACTTC
>NA|TRBV6-5|TRBJ1-1|NA
CASSRVGRVNTEAFF
TGTGCCAGCAGTCGAGTGGGGAGAGTGAACACTGAAGCTTTCTTT
>once|TRBV7-9|TRBJ2-5|NA
CASSLRGQLQETQYF
TGTGCCAGCAGCTTGCGGGGACAGCTACAAGAGACCCAGTACTTC
>once|TRBV25-1|TRBJ1-1|NA
CASARFEGTEAFF
TGTGCCAGCGCCCGGTTCGAGGGCACTGAAGCTTTCTTT
>NA|TRBV18|TRBJ1-1|NA
CASSPRNPEVAFF
TGTGCCAGCTCACCACGCAACCCCGAGGTAGCTTTCTTT
>NA|TRBV18|TRBJ1-2|NA
CASSLTGINYGYTF
TGTGCCAGCTCACTGACAGGAATCAACTATGGCTACACCTTC
>NA|TRBV7-9|TRBJ2-7|NA
CASSLAAGYEQYF
TGTGCCAGCAGCTTAGCGGCAGGCTACGAGCAGTACTTC
>NA|TRBV4-2|TRBJ2-3|NA
CASSQGDKAADTQYF
TGTGCCAGCAGCCAAGGAGATAAGGCGGCAGATACGCAGTATTTT
>NA|TRBV3-1/TRBV3-2|TRBJ2-1|TRBD2
CASSPWTSGPYNEQFF
TGTGCCAGCAGCCCCTGGACTAGCGGACCCTACAATGAGCAGTTCTTC
>NA|TRBV9|TRBJ1-6|NA
CASSDFRGPNSPLHF
TGTGCCAGCAGCGATTTCCGGGGTCCTAATTCACCCCTCCACTTT
>NA|TRBV27|TRBJ2-2|TRBD2
CASSWRLAGNTGELFF
TGTGCCAGCAGTTGGCGACTAGCGGGGAACACCGGGGAGCTGTTTTTT
>NA|TRBV11-3|TRBJ2-5|NA
CASSLAVRETQYF
TGTGCCAGCAGCTTAGCGGTGCGGGAGACCCAGTACTTC